This T cell receptor (beta chain) appears in the sequencing data of a study of beta chain features in type 1 diabetes. The CDR3 runs 19 residues. CDR1 is MGHRA and CDR2 is YSYEKL in the germline V gene. With V trimmed by 0 bases and J by 5 bases, 16 bases remained unmatched. This clone showed up just a few times. What it binds is unknown. The whole isolated RNA underwent reverse transcription, so sequencing captured expressed TCRB transcripts. The repertoire was sequenced with immunoSEQ multiplex PCR; TCRdb's copy has only in-frame clones and lacks some. This repertoire shows 350,000 or so clones, roughly a fifth found once; its top ten account for 0.044%. Whole-study findings and limits: Shorter TCRB CDR3s, moderately but significantly so, were found in Type 1 diabetes patients in all four CD4+ subsets.

The source is a woman aged 18-29 years in good health. Sequencing was performed on naive CD4+ T cells from blood. The rearrangement links TRBV4-1 to TRBJ2-5; 9 bases are a match to TRBD2. The DNA of the CDR3 is TGCGCCAGCAGCCAAGATCCCCCGACTAGCGGATATATTGGGGAGACCCAGTACTTC. This codes for CASSQDPPTSGYIGETQYF.